The subject of this entry is one TCR beta chain. Its antigen is still unknown. 60 Vbeta and 13 Jbeta primers were used in PCR. Profiling relied on immunoSEQ multiplex PCR, and the TCRdb table lists in-frame clones only, not all of them. The table lists 75,000 to 80,000 clones, around 78% of them singletons. These data originate in a study of cytomegalovirus exposure and HLA in healthy donors. Findings and caveats of the study: Using a false discovery rate of 0.05, a later analysis showed that some 16,000 TCR beta sequences were associated with HLA alleles. It was reported that TCR beta sequences correctly inferred the HLA-A and HLA-B alleles for most subjects. Later genetic work tied a missense DCLRE1C variant to beta-chain V and J trimming. In an earlier analysis, about 87% or about 30%: the productive usage of most TCR beta V segments.

The CDR3 totals 12 residues. CDR1 and CDR2 from the germline V gene are MDHEN and SYDVKM. Trimming cost V 6 bases and J 8 bases, with 13 bases left between them. The origin of this receptor is a man in his forties in good health and CMV-seronegative. The sequencing input was PBMCs. The chain combines TRBV28 with TRBJ1-2, with unresolved D. CDR3 in amino acids: CASRLGEGGYTF. The CDR3 DNA reads TGTGCCAGCAGATTAGGAGAAGGAGGCTACACCTTC.